This T cell receptor (beta chain) was identified during a study of shared clonotypes between healthy human individuals. This clone occurred once. Within the sample, other DNA sequences also encode this same CDR3. The CDR3 runs to 11 residues. V lost 2 bases and J lost 2, with 3 bases in between. Germline loops: CDR1 GTSNPN, CDR2 SVGIG (reference sequence). Method: immunoSEQ multiplex PCR; TCRdb's copy keeps in-frame clones and lacks some. This sample carries roughly 2 million clones, 85% to 95% of them seen once, and the ten largest clones take 0.1% to 0.15%. The sequence derives from a man between 18 and 35 years old in good health. This chain connects TRBV30 to TRBJ1-2; D call uncertain. Source material: naive CD4+ T cells sorted from blood. This sample's subset: CD45RA+ positively selected. In DNA form, the CDR3 reads TGTGCCTGGAGTACCAACTATGGCTACACCTTC. It yields the protein CAWSTNYGYTF.